This T cell receptor beta chain was profiled in a study of T-cell memory formation after mild COVID-19. Using its own MiXCR run on the 5' RACE reads, TCRdb lists one record per CDR3 protein. The data hold hundreds of thousands of distinct CDR3 sequences, with approximately 23% observed a single time. The sample holds a few counts of this clonotype. Antigen unknown. Germline CDR1 and CDR2: KGHDR and SFDVKD. Trimming stripped 4 bases from V and 14 bases from J, with 11 bases between. The CDR3 sequence is 11 residues long. General study findings and limits: Second-wave clones that peaked on day 37 lacked confirmed SARS-CoV-2 specificity.

The specimen was PBMCs or a T cell subset sorted from them (not recorded which). J is TRBJ2-1 and V is TRBV24-1, with D possibly TRBD2 on 7 matching bases. The TCR sequence derives from an adult woman who had mild COVID-19 (a few samples of this study predate the infection). Cell type and time point are not known. The CDR3 loop reads CATSERGGKFF. CDR3 coding DNA: TGTGCCACCAGTGAGAGGGGGGGAAAGTTCTTC.